Shown below are 18 T cell receptor beta chains from a single sample sequenced in a study of T cells in Graves' hyperthyroidism and ophthalmopathy. Amplification yielded TCR beta CDR3 regions, with RNA transcripts as the source. An initial round of RT-PCR targeting the TCR CDR3 relied on the HTBI primer set. TCRdb reprocessed the multiplex PCR reads via MiXCR and lists one record per CDR3 protein. The table lists hundreds of thousands of distinct CDR3 sequences, about 20% of them singletons. The sequencing sample was made of blood. These receptors were obtained from a man aged 30 to 45 with Graves' ophthalmopathy.

This clonotype was seen many times. The chain employs TRBV28 and TRBJ2-1; tentative D call: TRBD1 (7 bases). The germline V gene has CDR1 MDHEN and CDR2 SYDVKM. V was pared by 7 bases and J by 0 bases, with 19 bases between. The CDR3 is 17 residues long. CDR3 protein: CASIPSGGGRSYNEQFF. CDR3 DNA sequence: TGTGCCAGCATTCCATCAGGAGGGGGCCGCTCCTACAATGAGCAGTTCTTC.

This clonotype has more than one count but fewer than ten. The rearrangement uses TRBV20-1 and TRBJ1-6; 7 nucleotides line up with TRBD1. There are 16 residues in the CDR3. Germline-derived CDR1 and CDR2 are DFQATT and SNEGSKA (reference sequence). V shed 6 bases, J shed 7 bases, and the junction held 15 bases outside the gene matches. CDR3 in amino acids: CSAQGDTQGPNSPLHF. CDR3 bases: TGCAGTGCCCAGGGGGACACTCAGGGGCCAAATTCACCCCTCCACTTT.

A note on this clonotype: A read error is possible here, since a much larger clone lies one base away. CDR3 DNA: TGTGCCAGCGGGGCGGGACAGGGGTCCGCCGGGGAGCTGTTTTTT. Its protein is CASGAGQGSAGELFF. The chain uses TRBV2 and TRBJ2-2; 10 bases agree with TRBD1. Looked up from germline, CDR1 is SNHLY and CDR2 is FYNNEI. With 8 bases clipped from V and 6 bases from J, the junction kept 9 bases outside the gene matches. There are 15 residues in the CDR3.

The chain couples TRBV5-1 to TRBJ1-6; TRBD1 agrees at 7 bases. The CDR3 runs 14 residues. Germline V CDR1 and CDR2: SGHRS, YFSETQ. V shed 2 bases, J shed 7 bases, and the junction held 3 bases outside the gene matches. In DNA form, the CDR3 reads TGCGCCAGCAGCTTTAACAGGGGCAATTCACCCCTCCACTTT. It yields the protein CASSFNRGNSPLHF.

This clonotype was observed many times. This chain uses TRBV12-3 or TRBV12-4 with TRBJ1-3; possibly TRBD1 for D (5 bases). The ends were cut back, 6 bases at V and 2 bases at J, with 11 bases in the middle. The CDR3 is made up of 14 amino acids. In DNA form, the CDR3 reads TGTGCCAGCAGAAAAGGGGAAACTGGAAACACCATATATTTT. This sequence encodes CASRKGETGNTIYF.

The J gene is TRBJ1-2, the V gene TRBV6-2 or TRBV6-3, with TRBD1 as a possible D gene (6 bases). The CDR3 consists of 15 residues. CDR1 MNHEY and CDR2 SVGEGT come from the germline V gene. Trimming stripped 5 bases from V and 2 bases from J, with 15 bases between. The CDR3 DNA follows: TGTGCCAGCAGTAACCGGGACACGAGGAACTATGGCTACACCTTC. It yields the protein CASSNRDTRNYGYTF.

The chain uses TRBV20-1 and TRBJ2-1, with 8 bases matching TRBD1. Germline V CDR1 and CDR2: DFQATT, SNEGSKA (reference sequence). This CDR3 has 15 amino acids. V lost 0 bases, J lost 7 bases, and 8 bases stayed unmatched. The DNA for the CDR3 is TGCAGTGCTAGAGAGGCGGACAGGGAGGCGAATGAGCAGTTCTTC. Protein sequence: CSAREADREANEQFF.

This clonotype has just a few counts. The chain links TRBV5-4 to TRBJ1-6; no firm D call. Per germline, CDR1 SGHNT and CDR2 YYREEE (reference sequence). CDR3 length equals 16 residues. The germline V and J ends were trimmed by 0 bases and 7 bases, with 14 bases remaining between them. This CDR3 reads CASSLGVEVRNSPLHF. DNA for the CDR3: TGTGCCAGCAGCTTGGGGGTAGAGGTCCGCAATTCACCCCTCCACTTT.

This clonotype was recorded a few times. The chain carries TRBV30 and TRBJ2-2; a weak D match, TRBD2 (5 bases). The V gene's germline CDR1 is GTSNPN and CDR2 SVGIG (reference sequence). V was pared by 1 base and J by 5 bases, with 11 bases between. CDR3 length: 14 residues. The DNA of the CDR3 is TGTGCCTGGAGTGGTGTACTAGTGACCGGGGAGCTGTTTTTT. It translates to CAWSGVLVTGELFF.

Only a few counts were recorded for this clonotype. The chain joins TRBV28 to TRBJ2-7; TRBD2 matches at 13 bases. CDR1 and CDR2 (germline): MDHEN, SYDVKM. V lost 5 bases and J lost 3; bases outside the gene matches: 7. The CDR3 covers 16 residues. The CDR3 DNA reads as TGTGCCAGCAGTCCCCGCGGGACTAGCGGGATCTACGAGCAGTACTTC. Its protein is CASSPRGTSGIYEQYF.

The rearrangement uses TRBV24-1 and TRBJ2-1; TRBD1 agrees at 8 bases. The CDR3 extends over 13 amino acids. Germline CDR1 and CDR2: KGHDR and SFDVKD. Losses at the gene ends were 10 bases for V and 9 bases for J; bases not matched to a gene: 10. The CDR3 bases are TGTGCCACTTCGACGACAGGGGTAGGTGAGCAGTTCTTC. Amino acids: CATSTTGVGEQFF.

This rearrangement joins TRBV29-1 to TRBJ1-4; 10 nucleotides line up with TRBD1. This CDR3 is built from 15 residues. Germline CDR1 reads SQVTM; CDR2 reads ANQGSEA. V lost 4 bases to trimming and J lost 8 bases; unmatched junction nucleotides: 10. The CDR3: CSVANAGTGDEKLFF. For the CDR3, the DNA is TGCAGCGTTGCTAACGCCGGGACAGGGGACGAAAAACTGTTTTTT.

This chain joins TRBV5-4 and TRBJ2-5, with D perhaps matching TRBD2 (7 bases). The length of the CDR3 is 16 residues. Germline V gene data show CDR1 as SGHNT and CDR2 as YYREEE (reference sequence). V lost 0 bases, J lost 5 bases, and 17 bases lay in between. CDR3 sequence (DNA): TGTGCCAGCAGCTTGGGAGGGTCGGGGGGCGCGGAGACCCAGTACTTC. Amino acids: CASSLGGSGGAETQYF.

The chain carries TRBV20-1 and TRBJ1-6; tentative D call: TRBD1 (5 bases). The CDR3 extends over 15 amino acids. Per germline, CDR1 DFQATT and CDR2 SNEGSKA (reference sequence). V gave up 6 bases and J gave up 5 bases, with 17 bases separating them. CDR3 DNA sequence: TGCAGTGCCCGACTCCAGGGTGAAAATAATTCACCCCTCCACTTT. It encodes CSARLQGENNSPLHF.

A note on this clonotype: This may be a read error: a much more frequent sequence differs by one nucleotide. The genes are TRBV11-2 and TRBJ2-1, with 10 bases identical to TRBD2. This CDR3 contains 21 residues. Germline assignment: CDR1 SGHAT and CDR2 FQNNGV. The CDR3 loop reads CASSPFPVGLADIDTYSEQFF. Here the CDR3 DNA reads TGTGCCAGCAGCCCCTTCCCTGTAGGACTAGCGGATATCGACACCTACAGTGAGCAGTTCTTC.

The genes are TRBV7-2 and TRBJ2-7; D may match TRBD1 or TRBD2 (6 bases each). This CDR3 has 13 residues. CDR1 is SGHTA and CDR2 is FQGNSA in the germline V gene. The ends were cut back, 4 bases at V and 8 bases at J, with 15 bases in the middle. The CDR3 protein is CASSSPSGAQQYF. The CDR3 DNA sequence: TGTGCCAGCAGCTCCCCCTCGGGGGCCCAGCAGTACTTC.

This clonotype was counted between two and nine times. The chain has TRBV3-1 and TRBJ2-5; 7 bases line up with TRBD2. V lost 2 bases to trimming and J lost 3 bases; unmatched junction nucleotides: 3. The V gene's germline CDR1 is LGHDT and CDR2 YNNKEL (reference sequence). The CDR3 spans 14 residues. Here the CDR3 DNA reads TGTGCCAGCAGCCAACTAGCGGTCAAAGAGACCCAGTACTTC. It yields the protein CASSQLAVKETQYF.

The sample holds many counts of this clonotype. The chain links TRBV5-1 to TRBJ2-7, with D tentatively TRBD1 (5 bases). From germline, CDR1 is SGHRS and CDR2 YFSETQ. V lost 0 bases to trimming and J lost 3 bases, with 13 bases between them. The CDR3 is made up of 15 amino acids. The CDR3 nucleotides read TGCGCCAGCAGCTTGGCCGTGGGGCAAGACTACGAGCAGTACTTC. The encoded protein is CASSLAVGQDYEQYF.